The 13 T cell receptor beta chains below come from one sample, sequenced in a study of beta chain features in type 1 diabetes. The study's findings and limits: Across all four CD4+ subsets, people with type 1 diabetes showed modestly shorter TCRB CDR3s.

Expressed TCRB transcripts were sequenced because the entire RNA isolate underwent reverse transcription. Sequenced by immunoSEQ multiplex PCR; TCRdb stores in-frame clones only, minus some. This sample has approximately 170,000 clones, with approximately 8.1% found just once. No cognate antigen is known for these TCRs. The specimen was central memory CD4+ T cells from blood. The source of these receptors is a woman between 40 and 55 years old with type 1 diabetes.

The V and J genes are TRBV18 and TRBJ1-2; 9 bases fit TRBD1. Germline CDR1 and CDR2: KGHSH and LQKENI. Losses at the gene ends were 4 bases for V and 4 bases for J; bases not matched to a gene: 7. This CDR3 spans 15 amino acids. CDR3 DNA sequence: TGTGCCAGCTCACTACAGGGGGCTACCGGCTATGGCTACACCTTC. Amino acids: CASSLQGATGYGYTF.

This clone appeared a few times. The chain links TRBV4-3 to TRBJ1-1, with 7 bases identical to TRBD1. This CDR3 contains 14 residues. CDR1 is LGHNA, CDR2 YSLEER, per germline. V dropped 5 bases and J dropped 1; count of bases not matched to a gene: 4. CDR3 sequence (DNA): TGCGCCAGCAGCAACGAGGGGGCGAACACTGAAGCTTTCTTT. It specifies CASSNEGANTEAFF.

The chain employs TRBV5-4 and TRBJ2-1, with TRBD2 matching 12 bases. There are 15 residues in the CDR3. J was trimmed by 4 bases and V by 2 bases; bases with no gene match: 1. CDR1 is SGHNT, CDR2 YYREEE, per germline (reference sequence). Written as DNA, the CDR3 is TGTGCCAGCAGCTTTGGGACTAGCGGGTACAATGAGCAGTTCTTC. Protein sequence: CASSFGTSGYNEQFF.

V and J are TRBV5-1 and TRBJ2-6; the match to TRBD1 covers 7 bases. The V and J ends lost 4 bases and 2 bases, in that order; junction bases with no gene match: 6. Germline V CDR1 and CDR2: SGHRS, YFSETQ. The CDR3 sequence is 16 residues long. In DNA, the CDR3 is TGCGCCAGCAGCCCTCTTGACAGGGCTGGGGCCAACGTCCTGACTTTC. Amino acid sequence: CASSPLDRAGANVLTF.

This clone was seen a few times. This chain connects TRBV11-2 to TRBJ1-1; D not resolved. Germline lookup yields CDR1 SGHAT and CDR2 FQNNGV. V was pared by 0 bases and J by 4 bases, with 3 bases between. The CDR3 sequence is 12 residues long. The CDR3 coding sequence is TGTGCCAGCAGCTTAGACTTCACTGAAGCTTTCTTT. It codes for CASSLDFTEAFF.

A few counts support this clone. This chain uses TRBV30 with TRBJ1-5; no definite D call. CDR1 and CDR2 (germline): GTSNPN, SVGIG (reference sequence). The CDR3 contains 13 residues. Trimming took off 2 bases at V and 4 bases at J, with 9 bases between the two ends. The CDR3 reads CAWSRRRNQPQHF. The CDR3 coding sequence is TGTGCCTGGAGTAGACGGAGGAATCAGCCCCAGCATTTT.

This clone was counted many times. Distinct nucleotide sequences in the sample also encode this CDR3. The chain carries TRBV9 and TRBJ1-2; D is perhaps TRBD1 (6 bases). This CDR3 comprises 13 residues. Trimming cost V 5 bases and J 2 bases, with 10 bases left between them. Germline CDR1 SGDLS, CDR2 YYNGEE. The DNA of the CDR3 is TGTGCCAGCAGTCCTGACAGGAACTATGGCTACACCTTC. Translated: CASSPDRNYGYTF.

Note on this clone: Other DNA sequences in the sample encode the same CDR3. In nucleotides, the CDR3 is TGTGCCAGCAGCCGGCAGGGGGTGAACACCGGGGAGCTGTTTTTT. This codes for CASSRQGVNTGELFF. The gene calls are TRBV6-5 and TRBJ2-2; 7 bases are shared with TRBD1. The CDR3 is 15 residues long. Looked up from germline, CDR1 is MNHEY and CDR2 is SVGAGI. The V and J ends lost 6 bases and 1 base, in that order; junction bases with no gene match: 5.

Only a few counts were recorded for this clone. This chain joins TRBV9 and TRBJ1-3; possible D gene TRBD1, 5 bases. Germline loops: CDR1 SGDLS, CDR2 YYNGEE. Between the trimmed V and J ends, which lost 3 bases and 7 bases, there was a span of 14 bases. The CDR3 sequence is 14 residues long. CDR3 in amino acids: CASSARGIENTIYF. CDR3 DNA: TGTGCCAGCAGCGCCCGGGGGATCGAGAACACCATATATTTT.

The rearrangement joins TRBV9 to TRBJ1-1, with 8 bases aligning to TRBD1. The CDR3 covers 15 residues. J was trimmed by 0 bases and V by 4 bases; bases with no gene match: 5. Looked up from germline, CDR1 is SGDLS and CDR2 is YYNGEE. The CDR3 DNA reads as TGTGCCAGCAGCCCAGGGGGCGGCATGAACACTGAAGCTTTCTTT. As protein: CASSPGGGMNTEAFF.

This clone was picked up a small number of times. The rearrangement links TRBV28 to TRBJ2-1; 7 nucleotides match TRBD1. The CDR3 is made up of 16 amino acids. From germline, CDR1 is MDHEN and CDR2 SYDVKM. V gave up 6 bases and J gave up 8 bases; unmatched junction bases: 16. The CDR3 DNA is TGTGCCAGCAGCCCCAGCGAGAGGGGGCACGCGGATGAGCAGTTCTTC. Protein product: CASSPSERGHADEQFF.

This clone turned up a few times. The chain links TRBV30 to TRBJ2-7; no clear D gene. CDR1 GTSNPN and CDR2 SVGIG come from the germline V gene (reference sequence). The CDR3 runs to 12 residues. Trimming took off 3 bases at V and 5 bases at J, with 11 bases between the two ends. The DNA of the CDR3 is TGTGCCTGGAGGGGCTATGATAACGAGCAGTACTTC. Residues: CAWRGYDNEQYF.

This clone was seen only a few times. The chain employs TRBV7-2 and TRBJ1-2, with D perhaps matching TRBD1 (6 bases). CDR1 is SGHTA, CDR2 FQGNSA, per germline. V was clipped by 3 bases and J by 8 bases, with 19 bases between them. The CDR3 is 15 amino acids. In DNA, the CDR3 is TGTGCCAGCAGCTTTTGGGCGGGGGGCGTTGGAGGCTACACCTTC. It codes for CASSFWAGGVGGYTF.